These 18 T cell receptor beta chains were sequenced from one sample in a study of T cell responses to AZD1222 COVID-19 vaccine. Profiling relied on immunoSEQ multiplex PCR, and the TCRdb table lists in-frame clones only, not all of them. The sample lists about 110,000 clones, about 85% seen once, with roughly 1.6% in the top ten. This specimen consisted of peripheral blood, obtained on day 0 of AZD1222 vaccination. Receptors originate from an adult in good health.

Only one count was recorded for this clone. The identical CDR3 is also encoded by other nucleotide sequences in the sample. V is TRBV10-1 and J is TRBJ2-7, with D unresolved. This CDR3 is 14 amino acids long. Germline V gene lookup returns CDR1 WNHNN and CDR2 SYGVQD (reference sequence). Trimming removed 0 bases at V and 4 bases at J, with 10 bases between. CDR3 sequence reads: CASSESGTPYEQYF. The CDR3 region has the DNA TGCGCCAGCAGTGAGTCGGGAACTCCATACGAGCAGTACTTC.

The CDR3 bases are TGTGCCAGCAGCTTAGGACAGGACGACTACGAGCAGTACTTC. Its protein is CASSLGQDDYEQYF. V and J are TRBV7-9 and TRBJ2-7; tentative D call: TRBD1 (6 bases). Trimming pared 1 base from V and 3 bases from J, leaving 10 bases between. The germline gives CDR1 SEHNR, CDR2 FQNEAQ (reference sequence). The length of the CDR3 is 14 residues.

The V gene is TRBV30, the J gene TRBJ1-5; 7 bases line up with TRBD1. J was trimmed by 4 bases and V by 3 bases; bases with no gene match: 3. The CDR3 is 13 residues long. The germline V gene encodes CDR1 GTSNPN and CDR2 SVGIG (reference sequence). The CDR3 loop is CAWRQGGNQPQHF. CDR3 sequence (DNA): TGTGCCTGGAGGCAGGGGGGGAATCAGCCCCAGCATTTT.

The rearrangement links TRBV7-9 to TRBJ1-2; D remains ambiguous. V was trimmed by 4 bases and J by 4 bases, leaving 10 bases between them. This CDR3 has 13 residues. Germline V lookup: CDR1 SEHNR, CDR2 FQNEAQ (reference sequence). The CDR3 sequence is CASSSEGIYGYTF. DNA of the CDR3: TGTGCCAGCAGCTCCGAGGGTATCTATGGCTACACCTTC.

The chain links TRBV28 to TRBJ2-6, with TRBD1 identical over 7 bases. The CDR3 is 14 residues long. J lost 3 bases, V lost 11 bases, and 7 bases had no gene match. CDR1 MDHEN and CDR2 SYDVKM come from the germline V gene. CDR3 in amino acids: CAAKGALGANVLTF. The CDR3 nucleotides are TGTGCCGCCAAGGGGGCGCTTGGGGCCAACGTCCTGACTTTC.

The chain has TRBV3-1 (or the pseudogene TRBV3-2) and TRBJ2-5; 15 bases align to TRBD2. CDR3 length: 16 residues. J gave up 5 bases and V 4 bases, and 5 bases lay outside the gene matches. Germline loops: CDR1 LGHDT, CDR2 YNNKEL (reference sequence). CDR3 protein: CASSPGLAGGRETQYF. The CDR3, as DNA: TGTGCCAGCAGCCCAGGACTAGCGGGGGGGCGGGAGACCCAGTACTTC.

The chain combines TRBV19 with TRBJ1-1; D unresolved. Germline V gives CDR1 LNHDA, CDR2 SQIVND (reference sequence). V was trimmed by 0 bases and J by 4 bases, leaving 15 bases between them. This CDR3 region has 16 residues. Here the CDR3 reads CASSIDLGRVGTEAFF. CDR3 in DNA: TGTGCCAGTAGTATAGATCTGGGAAGGGTAGGCACTGAAGCTTTCTTT.

This clone was observed a single time. The chain combines TRBV9 with TRBJ2-1; no reliable D call. Germline CDR1 reads SGDLS; CDR2 reads YYNGEE. The CDR3 spans 13 residues. V was shortened by 4 bases and J by 3 bases, with 8 bases between the two germline ends. Written as DNA, the CDR3 is TGTGCCAGCAGCCCCTCCCACTACAATGAGCAGTTCTTC. Translation gives CASSPSHYNEQFF.

The table lists this clone with a few counts. The chain links TRBV7-2 to TRBJ2-1, with 7 bases fitting TRBD2. The CDR3 is 16 residues long. V dropped 4 bases and J dropped 1; count of bases not matched to a gene: 7. Germline V lookup: CDR1 SGHTA, CDR2 FQGNSA. The CDR3 DNA reads as TGTGCCAGCAGCTCGCAGAGCGGGACTTCCTACAATGAGCAGTTCTTC. Protein sequence: CASSSQSGTSYNEQFF.

This clone has a single count. The CDR3 nucleotides read TGTGCCAGCAGTTCCCCAGGGGGTATCTCCTACGAGCAGTACTTC. Its protein is CASSSPGGISYEQYF. The chain is built from TRBV6-5 and TRBJ2-7; TRBD1 aligns across 7 bases. CDR3 length: 15 amino acids. Germline V gives CDR1 MNHEY, CDR2 SVGAGI. The ends lost 4 bases at V and 0 bases at J; junction bases unmatched: 6.

V usage is TRBV2 and J usage is TRBJ2-2; possibly TRBD1 for D (6 bases). V lost 6 bases, J lost 7 bases, and 15 bases lay in between. Germline CDR1 reads SNHLY; CDR2 reads FYNNEI. The CDR3 loop spans 14 amino acids. CDR3 DNA sequence: TGTGCCAGCAGAAGGGCTACAGGGAACGGGGAGCTGTTTTTT. Encoded protein: CASRRATGNGELFF.

Sample share makes this clone large. In nucleotides, the CDR3 is TGTGCCAGCAATAGGGGGGTCGATGAGCAGTTCTTC. It translates to CASNRGVDEQFF. The chain carries TRBV12-3 or TRBV12-4 and TRBJ2-1, with D possibly called TRBD1 or TRBD2 (6 bases each). V dropped 7 bases and J dropped 8 bases, with 12 bases sitting between them. This CDR3 has 12 residues.

The rearrangement joins TRBV9 to TRBJ2-2, with 9 bases identical to TRBD1. Losses at the gene ends were 3 bases for V and 1 base for J; bases not matched to a gene: 4. This CDR3 spans 16 amino acids. The germline CDR1 and CDR2 sequences are SGDLS and YYNGEE. CDR3 nucleotide sequence: TGTGCCAGCAGCGCCGGGACAGGGTGGAACACCGGGGAGCTGTTTTTT. Its protein is CASSAGTGWNTGELFF.

The DNA of the CDR3 is TGTGCCAGCAGTATTCGACTAGCGGGGGGCAGGGAGACCCAGTACTTC. As protein: CASSIRLAGGRETQYF. The chain combines TRBV25-1 with TRBJ2-5, with 13 bases identical to TRBD2. The CDR3 length is 16 residues. The J segment lost 5 bases and the V segment lost 5 bases, leaving 8 bases of the junction unmatched. The germline gives CDR1 MGHDK, CDR2 SYGVNS.

V is TRBV7-9 and J is TRBJ2-2; D might be TRBD2 (5 bases). Germline lookup yields CDR1 SEHNR and CDR2 FQNEAQ (reference sequence). The CDR3 consists of 13 residues. Deletions cut 2 bases from V and 7 bases from J, with 8 bases between. The CDR3 bases are TGTGCCAGCAGCTTAAGGAGGAGCGGGGAGCTGTTTTTT. This gives the protein CASSLRRSGELFF.

The rearrangement uses TRBV11-2 and TRBJ1-5; D uncertain. This CDR3 is 16 amino acids long. V gave up 0 bases and J gave up 4 bases, with 13 bases separating them. CDR1 and CDR2 from the germline V gene are SGHAT and FQNNGV. CDR3 amino acids: CASSLDGAAPNQPQHF. Written as DNA, the CDR3 is TGTGCCAGCAGCTTAGATGGAGCGGCACCGAATCAGCCCCAGCATTTT. Full variable domain (outside the CDR3, taken from reference TRBV11-2 and TRBJ1-5): EAGVAQSPRYKIIEKRQSVAFWCNPISGHATLYWYQQILGQGPKLLIQFQNNGVVDDSQLPKDRFSAERLKGVDSTLKIQPAKLEDSAVYLCASSLDGAAPNQPQHFGDGTRLSIL.

The chain has TRBV2 and TRBJ2-2; D uncertain. The V gene lost 8 bases and the J gene lost 2 bases, with 6 bases spanning the gap. The germline CDR1 and CDR2 sequences are SNHLY and FYNNEI. The CDR3 extends over 12 amino acids. Here the CDR3 DNA reads TGTGCCAGCCGGATAAACACCGGGGAGCTGTTTTTT. Its protein is CASRINTGELFF.

This chain uses TRBV19 with TRBJ2-1, with unresolved D. CDR1 and CDR2 from the germline V gene are LNHDA and SQIVND (reference sequence). The V end was cut by 5 bases, the J end by 0 bases, with 11 bases between. The CDR3 consists of 15 residues. The CDR3: CASSLDSSSYNEQFF. The CDR3, as DNA: TGTGCCAGTAGTCTCGACTCGAGCTCCTACAATGAGCAGTTCTTC.